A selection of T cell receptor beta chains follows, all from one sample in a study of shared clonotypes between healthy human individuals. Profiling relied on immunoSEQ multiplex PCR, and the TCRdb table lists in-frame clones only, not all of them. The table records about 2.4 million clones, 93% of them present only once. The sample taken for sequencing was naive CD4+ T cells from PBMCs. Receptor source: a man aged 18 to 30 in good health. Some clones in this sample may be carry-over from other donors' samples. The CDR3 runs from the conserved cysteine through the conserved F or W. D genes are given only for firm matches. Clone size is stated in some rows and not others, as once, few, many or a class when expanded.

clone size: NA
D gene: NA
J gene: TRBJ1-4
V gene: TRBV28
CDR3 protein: CASSLVRTAFNEKLFF

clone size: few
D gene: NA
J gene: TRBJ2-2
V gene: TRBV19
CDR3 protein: CASMGAFWNTGELFF

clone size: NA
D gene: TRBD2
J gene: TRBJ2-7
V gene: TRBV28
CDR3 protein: CASRERGSSYEQYF

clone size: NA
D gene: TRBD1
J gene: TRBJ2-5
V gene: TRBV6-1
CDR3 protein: CASSSTGVEETQYF

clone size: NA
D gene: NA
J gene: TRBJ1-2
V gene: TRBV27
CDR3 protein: CASSLSGGTGYTF

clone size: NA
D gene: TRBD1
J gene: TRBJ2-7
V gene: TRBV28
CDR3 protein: CASSRPGQGSYEQYF

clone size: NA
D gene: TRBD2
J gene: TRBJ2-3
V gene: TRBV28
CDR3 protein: CASRGLAGGPDTQYF

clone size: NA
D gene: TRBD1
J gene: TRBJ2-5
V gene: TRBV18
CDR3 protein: CASSSRDRGFQETQYF

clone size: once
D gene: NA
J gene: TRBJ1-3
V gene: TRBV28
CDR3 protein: CASSLLGSSGNTIYF

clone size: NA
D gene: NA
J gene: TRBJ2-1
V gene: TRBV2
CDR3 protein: CASRVEGEQFF

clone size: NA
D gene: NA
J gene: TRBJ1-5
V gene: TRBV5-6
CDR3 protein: CASSGAGANQPQHF

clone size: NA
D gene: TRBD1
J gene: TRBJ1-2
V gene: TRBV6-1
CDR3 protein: CASRKITGVRDGYTF